Shown below are 10 T cell receptor beta chains from a single sample sequenced in a study of radiotherapy plus CTLA-4 blockade in lung cancer (dated by TCRdb to the late 2010s). Library prep was done by the immunoSEQ multiplex PCR assay. In TCRdb, the immuneACCESS table is reduced to in-frame sequences with V and J assigned. These tables do not hold every clone; where another copy was compared, an unresolved V gene accounts for under half, and the others remain unexplained. This sample comprises about 87,000 clones, around nine tenths of them detected only once. The ten largest clonotypes hold roughly a sixth of the sample. The material sequenced was peripheral blood, taken from a patient treated with radiotherapy plus ipilimumab. Receptor source: a human donor with non-small cell lung cancer that progressed on radiotherapy plus ipilimumab.

The chain joins TRBV18 to TRBJ2-4; 7 nucleotides line up with TRBD2. Germline V CDR1 and CDR2: KGHSH, LQKENI. The CDR3 extends over 15 amino acids. J gave up 7 bases and V 0 bases, and 6 bases lay outside the gene matches. Here the CDR3 reads CASSPPGWEGNIQYF. CDR3 in DNA: TGTGCCAGCTCACCACCGGGTTGGGAGGGGAACATTCAGTACTTC.

The chain uses TRBV15 and TRBJ1-1; maybe TRBD1 (5 bases). With 8 bases removed from V and 3 bases from J, the gap between germline ends came to 16 bases. This CDR3 spans 14 amino acids. Per the germline V gene, CDR1 is LNHNV and CDR2 is YYDKDF (reference sequence). The CDR3 loop reads CATESGPADTEAFF. CDR3 sequence (DNA): TGTGCCACCGAATCGGGACCGGCGGACACTGAAGCTTTCTTT. Full variable domain (rest looked up from reference TRBV15 and TRBJ1-1): DAMVIQNPRYQVTQFGKPVTLSCSQTLNHNVMYWYQQKSSQAPKLLFHYYDKDFNNEADTPDNFQSRRPNTSFCFLDIRSPGLGDTAMYLCATESGPADTEAFFGQGTRLTVV.

The count of this clone is one. This chain connects TRBV7-2 to TRBJ2-7; D remains ambiguous. Germline-derived CDR1 and CDR2 are SGHTA and FQGNSA. The ends were cut back, 1 base at V and 1 base at J, with 11 bases in the middle. There are 15 residues in the CDR3. Here the CDR3 DNA reads TGTGCCAGCAGCTTAGGGATTCATGTTTCCTACGAGCAGTACTTC. Its translation: CASSLGIHVSYEQYF.

The chain recombines TRBV19 with TRBJ1-1; possible D gene TRBD1, 5 bases. Germline assignment: CDR1 LNHDA and CDR2 SQIVND (reference sequence). There are 14 residues in the CDR3. Trimming cost V 5 bases and J 3 bases, with 13 bases left between them. The DNA of the CDR3 is TGTGCCAGTAGTCGGACACTGGCGGACACTGAAGCTTTCTTT. Amino acid sequence: CASSRTLADTEAFF.

A remark on this clone: One end of the junction varies from germline; a read error may be responsible. The V and J genes are TRBV28 and TRBJ1-2; 8 bases fit TRBD1. The CDR3 covers 12 residues. The V gene's germline CDR1 is MDHEN and CDR2 SYDVKM. CDR3 region: CASRQFTGTGGF. CDR3 nucleotides: TGTGCCAGCAGGCAATTCACCGGGACAGGTGGTTTC.

The chain is built from TRBV19 and TRBJ1-6; D is ambiguous. The CDR3 loop spans 12 amino acids. The V gene lost 5 bases and the J gene lost 9 bases, with 8 bases spanning the gap. CDR1 and CDR2 (germline): LNHDA, SQIVND (reference sequence). The CDR3, as DNA: TGTGCCAGTAGTGAGATCGGTTCACCCCTCCACTTT. This sequence encodes CASSEIGSPLHF.

The CDR3 DNA reads as TGCGCCAGCAGCCCCTATAGCGGGAATGCCTACAATGAGCAGTTCTTC. It encodes CASSPYSGNAYNEQFF. This chain connects TRBV5-1 to TRBJ2-1; 8 bases agree with TRBD2. The junction had 8 bases not matched to a gene; V was cut back by 4 bases and J by 2 bases. Germline CDR1 SGHRS, CDR2 YFSETQ. This CDR3 region has 16 residues.

J is TRBJ2-1 and V is TRBV19, with 10 bases that match TRBD1. J gave up 3 bases and V 10 bases, and 3 bases lay outside the gene matches. Per the germline V gene, CDR1 is LNHDA and CDR2 is SQIVND (reference sequence). This CDR3 spans 13 amino acids. CDR3 residues: CATRTGGYNEQFF. For the CDR3, the DNA is TGTGCCACCCGGACAGGGGGCTACAATGAGCAGTTCTTC. The whole variable domain, filled in from reference TRBV19 and TRBJ2-1, reads DGGITQSPKYLFRKEGQNVTLSCEQNLNHDAMYWYRQDPGQGLRLIYYSQIVNDFQKGDIAEGYSVSREKKESFPLTVTSAQKNPTAFYLCATRTGGYNEQFFGPGTRLTVL.

In its sample, this clone was seen once. This chain uses TRBV9 with TRBJ2-6; a possible D gene is TRBD1 (6 bases). The CDR3 covers 17 residues. Germline V gene sequence: CDR1 SGDLS, CDR2 YYNGEE. V was pared by 4 bases and J by 0 bases, with 14 bases between. The CDR3 sequence: CASSTQGGSSGANVLTF. For the CDR3, the DNA is TGTGCCAGCAGCACCCAAGGGGGTTCCTCTGGGGCCAACGTCCTGACTTTC. Complete variable domain (other parts from reference TRBV9 and TRBJ2-6): DSGVTQTPKHLITATGQRVTLRCSPRSGDLSVYWYQQSLDQGLQFLIQYYNGEERAKGNILERFSAQQFPDLHSELNLSSLELGDSALYFCASSTQGGSSGANVLTFGAGSRLTVL.

The chain is built from TRBV18 and TRBJ1-1; 10 nucleotides agree with TRBD1. With V trimmed by 3 bases and J by 4 bases, 11 bases remained unmatched. The CDR3 covers 17 residues. Germline values: CDR1 KGHSH, CDR2 LQKENI. CDR3 in DNA: TGTGCCAGCTCACCCCCCGGGACAGGGGAGGTAGGCACTGAAGCTTTCTTT. Residues: CASSPPGTGEVGTEAFF.